This passage covers 22 T cell receptor beta chains from one sample sequenced in a study of shared clonotypes between healthy human individuals. TCRdb's table, derived via immunoSEQ multiplex PCR, lists solely in-frame clones and lacks some. Here the sample spans about 190,000 clones, 60% to 75% being singletons. Material: memory CD4+ T cells sorted from blood. Subset noted: CD45RA-negative fraction. The receptors come from a man younger than 40 in good health.

This clone has a single count. The V call is TRBV9, the J call TRBJ2-3; maybe TRBD2 (5 bases). Deletions cut 0 bases from V and 10 bases from J, with 15 bases between. From germline, CDR1 is SGDLS and CDR2 YYNGEE. The CDR3 is 14 residues long. The CDR3 region has the DNA TGTGCCAGCAGCGTAGGATTGGGCATGGAGGCGCAGTATTTT. Amino acids: CASSVGLGMEAQYF.

The chain joins TRBV28 to TRBJ1-3; a weak D match, TRBD1 (5 bases). Trimming stripped 8 bases from V and 0 bases from J, with 17 bases between. The CDR3 sequence is 16 residues long. Per germline, CDR1 MDHEN and CDR2 SYDVKM. The CDR3 sequence is CASFPAGPYSGNTIYF. The CDR3 DNA sequence: TGTGCCAGCTTCCCCGCGGGGCCCTACTCTGGAAACACCATATATTTT.

This chain's CDR3 is CASSEAGTDRTEQFF. The CDR3 nucleotides read TGTGCCAGCAGTGAAGCGGGAACGGACAGGACAGAGCAGTTCTTC. The chain couples TRBV2 to TRBJ2-1; 7 bases line up with TRBD1. The CDR3 is made up of 15 amino acids. CDR1 and CDR2 from the germline V gene are SNHLY and FYNNEI. V gave up 0 bases and J gave up 10 bases; unmatched junction bases: 9.

The chain links TRBV2 to TRBJ1-5, with TRBD1 matching over 8 bases. The V gene's germline CDR1 is SNHLY and CDR2 FYNNEI. Unmatched junction bases numbered 13, after V lost 6 bases and J lost 0 bases. CDR3 length equals 18 residues. CDR3 bases: TGTGCCAGCAGGGGAACCGGACAGGGCCGAAATAGCAATCAGCCCCAGCATTTT. Translation gives CASRGTGQGRNSNQPQHF.

This clone was detected ten times or more. The chain is built from TRBV15 and TRBJ2-7, with 12 bases identical to TRBD2. Trimming cost V 1 base and J 0 bases; bases outside gene matches: 4. The germline V gene encodes CDR1 LNHNV and CDR2 YYDKDF (reference sequence). CDR3 size: 17 residues. The CDR3 loop is CATSRGLAGGSSYEQYF. The CDR3 DNA follows: TGTGCCACCAGCAGAGGGCTAGCGGGAGGGAGCTCCTACGAGCAGTACTTC.

The chain carries TRBV5-1 and TRBJ2-3, with a tentative D call TRBD1 (6 bases). V was cut by 6 bases and J by 3 bases, with 8 bases left in between. The CDR3 length is 12 residues. Germline assignment: CDR1 SGHRS and CDR2 YFSETQ. The CDR3 coding sequence is TGCGCCAGCAAAGGGGGTACAGATACGCAGTATTTT. It specifies CASKGGTDTQYF.

The chain is built from TRBV30 and TRBJ2-6; D possibly corresponds to TRBD2 (6 bases). The V gene's germline CDR1 is GTSNPN and CDR2 SVGIG (reference sequence). V shed 5 bases and J shed 0 bases, with 8 bases lying between them. CDR3 size: 14 residues. The CDR3 nucleotides are TGTGCCTGGGCGCGGGACTCTGGGGCCAACGTCCTGACTTTC. Protein sequence: CAWARDSGANVLTF.

The sample holds a few counts of this clone. V usage is TRBV25-1 and J usage is TRBJ2-1; 10 nucleotides align to TRBD2. Germline V gives CDR1 MGHDK, CDR2 SYGVNS. V was pared by 4 bases and J by 7 bases, with 4 bases of the junction left unmatched. This CDR3 contains 14 residues. DNA of the CDR3: TGTGCCAGCAGTGCCCAGGGACTAGCGAATGAGCAGTTCTTC. Translating it yields CASSAQGLANEQFF.

The rearrangement joins TRBV5-4 to TRBJ1-2; D remains ambiguous. There are 15 residues in the CDR3. From germline, CDR1 is SGHNT and CDR2 YYREEE (reference sequence). The V end was cut by 0 bases, the J end by 2 bases, with 11 bases between. The CDR3 spells CASSLDRLGNYGYTF. In DNA form, the CDR3 reads TGTGCCAGCAGCTTGGATAGGTTAGGGAACTATGGCTACACCTTC.

The chain combines TRBV7-9 with TRBJ2-7; 10 bases fit TRBD2. The germline V gene has CDR1 SEHNR and CDR2 FQNEAQ (reference sequence). After removal of 5 bases from V and 0 bases from J, the junction contained 4 bases not matched to a gene. This CDR3 has 15 residues. CDR3 nucleotide sequence: TGTGCCAGCAGCCCCGGGACTAGCGTCTCCTACGAGCAGTACTTC. It encodes CASSPGTSVSYEQYF.

With regard to this clone: The same CDR3 also results from other DNA sequences found in this sample. V gene TRBV29-1 combines with J gene TRBJ2-5; 8 nucleotides agree with TRBD1. With 0 bases clipped from V and 4 bases from J, the junction kept 7 bases outside the gene matches. Germline values: CDR1 SQVTM, CDR2 ANQGSEA. This CDR3 is 15 amino acids long. This CDR3 reads CSVEEDRGRSETQYF. In DNA, the CDR3 is TGCAGCGTTGAAGAAGACAGGGGAAGGTCAGAGACCCAGTACTTC.

The J gene is TRBJ2-2, the V gene TRBV27; D gene unclear. CDR1 is MNHEY, CDR2 SMNVEV, per germline (reference sequence). This CDR3 region has 13 residues. V lost 7 bases and J lost 0, with 6 bases in between. The CDR3 protein is CASTRTNTGELFF. The CDR3 DNA reads as TGTGCCAGCACCAGGACGAACACCGGGGAGCTGTTTTTT.

This clone was seen many times. The chain links TRBV2 to TRBJ2-1; TRBD2 agrees at 11 bases. V lost 6 bases, J lost 12 bases, and 10 bases stayed unmatched. The germline V gene has CDR1 SNHLY and CDR2 FYNNEI. CDR3 length: 14 amino acids. In nucleotides, the CDR3 is TGTGCCAGCAGAGTCTCTAGCGGGAGGAGTTGGCAGTTCTTC. Its translation is CASRVSSGRSWQFF.

The chain carries TRBV29-1 and TRBJ2-6; no clear D. The germline V gene encodes CDR1 SQVTM and CDR2 ANQGSEA. This CDR3 comprises 14 residues. The V and J ends lost 5 bases and 0 bases respectively, with 8 bases between them. In DNA form, the CDR3 reads TGCAGCGTTTATAGAGACTCTGGGGCCAACGTCCTGACTTTC. As protein: CSVYRDSGANVLTF.

The chain couples TRBV29-1 to TRBJ2-1; possible D gene TRBD2, 5 bases. Trimming took 4 bases from V and 2 from J, leaving 18 bases between them. Germline V CDR1 and CDR2: SQVTM, ANQGSEA. This CDR3 region has 16 residues. CDR3 bases: TGCAGCGTTGGGGGTGTAACGTCGCGGGCCTACAATGAGCAGTTCTTC. It encodes CSVGGVTSRAYNEQFF.

This chain joins TRBV2 and TRBJ1-2; perhaps TRBD1 as D (6 bases). The CDR3 loop spans 18 amino acids. V lost 2 bases, J lost 8 bases, and 27 bases lay in between. CDR1 is SNHLY, CDR2 FYNNEI, per germline. CDR3 region: CASSENGRIGRGAGGYTF. The CDR3 DNA reads TGTGCCAGCAGTGAAAACGGAAGAATTGGCAGGGGTGCCGGGGGCTACACCTTC.

This clone was seen once. This chain links TRBV6-1 with TRBJ2-5; 7 bases agree with TRBD1. Germline V gene sequence: CDR1 MNHNS, CDR2 SASEGT. This CDR3 is 13 amino acids long. Losses at the gene ends were 8 bases for V and 1 base for J; bases not matched to a gene: 4. The CDR3 nucleotides read TGTGCCAGCGGCGACAGGGTCCAAGAGACCCAGTACTTC. Amino acid sequence: CASGDRVQETQYF.

Here the CDR3 DNA reads TGTGCCAGCAGTGGGCAGGGTATCCAGTACTTC. It translates to CASSGQGIQYF. The chain combines TRBV2 with TRBJ2-5; D is possibly TRBD1 (5 bases). Germline V CDR1 and CDR2: SNHLY, FYNNEI. CDR3 length: 11 residues. Trimming took 4 bases from V and 10 from J, leaving 10 bases between them.

The genes are TRBV29-1 and TRBJ2-7; tentatively, D is TRBD1 or TRBD2 (7 bases each). The CDR3 is made up of 13 amino acids. Germline V CDR1 and CDR2: SQVTM, ANQGSEA. Trimming left V 4 bases short and J 4 bases short, with 14 bases between. The CDR3 sequence is CSVVGRGLYEQYF. Here the CDR3 DNA reads TGCAGCGTTGTGGGGAGGGGGCTATACGAGCAGTACTTC.

The table lists this clone with many counts. This sequence joins TRBV11-2 and TRBJ2-7, with a tentative D call TRBD2 (5 bases). The germline V gene has CDR1 SGHAT and CDR2 FQNNGV. The CDR3 has 15 residues. Trimming removed 5 bases at V and 3 bases at J, with 17 bases between. CDR3 DNA: TGTGCCAGCAGCCGTGAGGGTCTCTTAAACTACGAGCAGTACTTC. Residues: CASSREGLLNYEQYF.

V and J are TRBV9 and TRBJ2-2; 8 bases are shared with TRBD2. Germline CDR1 SGDLS, CDR2 YYNGEE. The CDR3 length is 17 residues. V shed 0 bases and J 7 bases; nucleotides not matched to a gene: 11. Here the CDR3 reads CASSVEAAGARGGELFF. The CDR3 region has the DNA TGTGCCAGCAGCGTAGAAGCAGCGGGGGCCCGAGGCGGGGAGCTGTTTTTT.

Remarks on this clone: The same CDR3 arises from other DNA sequences in this sample as well. The rearrangement uses TRBV29-1 and TRBJ2-5; TRBD1 aligns across 8 bases. With V trimmed by 4 bases and J by 4 bases, 2 bases remained unmatched. The CDR3 runs to 12 residues. Germline-derived CDR1 and CDR2 are SQVTM and ANQGSEA. The CDR3: CSVAGGPETQYF. CDR3 bases: TGCAGCGTTGCAGGGGGCCCAGAGACCCAGTACTTC.